What follows is one T cell receptor (beta chain) and its context. The table came from immunoSEQ multiplex PCR; TCRdb's copy has only in-frame clones and leaves some out. The sample has 150,000 to 200,000 clones, roughly 94% seen once. The sample comes from a study of control samples from healthy donors and cancer patients. This receptor was identified in a woman in her thirties or forties in good health. The sequencing input was blood.

Written as DNA, the CDR3 is TGCGCCAGCCGGGGTGGAGGTCGACTAGCTTCCCACGAGCAGTACTTC. Amino acids: CASRGGGRLASHEQYF. The rearrangement joins TRBV4-3 to TRBJ2-7, with TRBD2 matching 7 bases. Germline V gene sequence: CDR1 LGHNA, CDR2 YSLEER. After removal of 8 bases from V and 5 bases from J, the junction contained 18 bases not matched to a gene. The CDR3 runs 16 residues.